This TCR beta chain was profiled in a study of identical twins' blood T cells. Each CDR3 protein gets one entry after TCRdb re-called the 5' RACE reads with MiXCR. The sample has hundreds of thousands of distinct CDR3 sequences, roughly 30% seen once. Looked up from germline, CDR1 is SGHTA and CDR2 is FQGNSA. With 5 bases clipped from V and 4 bases from J, the junction kept 11 bases outside the gene matches. The CDR3 consists of 16 residues. A remark on this clonotype: The antigen is undetermined.

Study findings and constraints: Twins shared more top CDR3 clonotypes than unrelated donors did. Mainly, cloneset size products determined shared clonotypes, twins included. Environmental influences on twin similarity could not be excluded.

The donors were healthy female monozygous twins, three pairs in total. This chain connects TRBV7-2 to TRBJ1-2; 9 bases are shared with TRBD1. This TCR was sampled from a woman aged 18 to 55 in good health. The sequenced material came from PBMCs. CDR3 in DNA: TGTGCCAGCAGCACCAACTCTCCGGGACAGGGCTATGGCTACACCTTC. Translation gives CASSTNSPGQGYGYTF.